This entry lists 2 T cell receptor beta chains sequenced from one sample in a study of T-cell reconstitution after alpha-beta-depleted transplantation in children. The TCRbeta library was prepared with unique molecular identifiers. TCRdb re-called the PCR reads with MiXCR, one entry per CDR3 protein. The sample contains about 230,000 distinct CDR3 sequences, 9% to 10% of which appear only once. This sample comprised PBMCs from the stem cell graft donor, obtained from the stem cell graft. The origin of the receptors is a human donor who donated a stem cell graft to a child with SCID.

This clonotype was counted many times. The rearrangement joins TRBV5-1 to TRBJ1-2, with a weak D call TRBD1 (6 bases). V was cut by 4 bases and J by 3 bases, with 16 bases left in between. There are 15 residues in the CDR3. Germline V CDR1 and CDR2: SGHRS, YFSETQ. Here the CDR3 DNA reads TGCGCCAGCAGCGCGACAGGTGGCGGCTACTATGGCTACACCTTC. Amino acids: CASSATGGGYYGYTF.

This clonotype has a handful of counts. The V and J genes are TRBV5-1 and TRBJ1-2; TRBD1 aligns across 9 bases. Germline lookup yields CDR1 SGHRS and CDR2 YFSETQ. The CDR3 loop spans 13 amino acids. The V and J ends lost 1 base and 10 bases, in that order; junction bases with no gene match: 5. Here the CDR3 DNA reads TGCGCCAGCAGCTTGCCGGGACAGGGTTCCTACACCTTC. Residues: CASSLPGQGSYTF.